Following are 5 T cell receptor beta chains from one sample sequenced in a study of blood T cell repertoires in COVID-19. Libraries were prepared by immunoSEQ multiplex PCR; TCRdb keeps only in-frame clonotypes and omits some of them. The repertoire holds under 200,000 clones, with approximately 82% as singletons. Sequenced sample: peripheral blood. These receptors were taken from a man between 70 and 80 years old who had recovered from COVID-19.

The chain joins TRBV6-5 to TRBJ1-1, with D unclear. V was shortened by 8 bases and J by 3 bases, with 16 bases between the two germline ends. Germline V gene sequence: CDR1 MNHEY, CDR2 SVGAGI. CDR3 size: 14 residues. CDR3 sequence reads: CASQVSGVDTEAFF. The CDR3 nucleotides are TGTGCCAGCCAAGTTTCCGGGGTAGACACTGAAGCTTTCTTT.

This clone was counted a few times. J is TRBJ2-5 and V is TRBV5-6, with D tentatively TRBD2 (6 bases). The CDR3 has 16 residues. V was cut by 0 bases and J by 2 bases, with 14 bases left in between. Germline V gene sequence: CDR1 SGHDT, CDR2 YYEEEE. The CDR3, as DNA: TGTGCCAGCAGCTTGGGGGCCGGACTAACGCAAGAGACCCAGTACTTC. Its protein is CASSLGAGLTQETQYF.

A single count supports this clone. The CDR3 is CSVDGPNTEAFF. CDR3 nucleotide sequence: TGCAGCGTTGATGGGCCGAACACTGAAGCTTTCTTT. The chain couples TRBV29-1 to TRBJ1-1; no clear D. Trimming pared 3 bases from V and 1 base from J, leaving 6 bases between. Germline CDR1 reads SQVTM; CDR2 reads ANQGSEA. The CDR3 totals 12 residues.

The chain links TRBV27 to TRBJ1-6; D is possibly TRBD1 (5 bases). Looked up from germline, CDR1 is MNHEY and CDR2 is SMNVEV (reference sequence). Trimming stripped 2 bases from V and 1 base from J, with 18 bases between. This CDR3 region has 19 residues. The CDR3 coding sequence is TGTGCCAGCAGTTTAAGGCGGCAGGGTACCGGGTCCTATAATTCACCCCTCCACTTT. Translating gives CASSLRRQGTGSYNSPLHF.

The V call is TRBV10-3, the J call TRBJ2-2; 8 bases fit TRBD2. With V trimmed by 9 bases and J by 5 bases, 8 bases remained unmatched. Germline-derived CDR1 and CDR2 are ENHRY and SYGVKD. This CDR3 has 14 residues. CDR3 protein: CAISGLAGTGELFF. The CDR3 nucleotides read TGTGCCATTTCTGGACTAGCAGGAACCGGGGAGCTGTTTTTT.